This T cell receptor (beta chain) originates from a study of blood T cell repertoires in COVID-19. Background on the study: The study drew acute and convalescent COVID-19 samples from the United States, Italy and Spain. PBMCs, B-cell-depleted T cells, or T cells were the source of the cDNA or gDNA that made up the material.

As processed by the authors: Reference gene primer amplification in the assay estimated nucleated cell counts. Method: immunoSEQ multiplex PCR; TCRdb's copy keeps in-frame clones and lacks some. From that table come the V and J calls and clone size; the DNA was used to work out D and trimming. The sample consists of 240,000 or so clones, around four fifths of them appearing once. The sequenced sample was peripheral blood. This TCR was sampled from a young man who had recovered from COVID-19.

The DNA of the CDR3 is TGTGCCAGCAGTTTACTCACGAGGGAGTCCGCTCTGTTTTTT. Amino acids: CASSLLTRESALFF. The V call is TRBV28, the J call TRBJ1-4; no clear D gene. This CDR3 comprises 14 residues. V lost 2 bases to trimming and J lost 14 bases, with 18 bases between them. Germline CDR1 MDHEN, CDR2 SYDVKM.